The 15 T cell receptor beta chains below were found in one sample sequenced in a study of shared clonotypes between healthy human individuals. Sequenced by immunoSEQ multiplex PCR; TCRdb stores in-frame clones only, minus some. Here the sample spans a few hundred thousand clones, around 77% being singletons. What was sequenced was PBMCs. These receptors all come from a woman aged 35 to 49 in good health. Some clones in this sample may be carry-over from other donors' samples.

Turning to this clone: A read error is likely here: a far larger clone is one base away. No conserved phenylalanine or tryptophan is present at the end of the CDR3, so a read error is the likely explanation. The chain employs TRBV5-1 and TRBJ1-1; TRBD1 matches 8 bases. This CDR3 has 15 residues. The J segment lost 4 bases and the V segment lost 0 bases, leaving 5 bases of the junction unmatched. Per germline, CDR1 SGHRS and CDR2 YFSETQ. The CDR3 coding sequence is TGCGCCAGCAGCTTGGCCGGCGACAGGGGCACTGAAGCTTTCCTT. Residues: CASSLAGDRGTEAFL.

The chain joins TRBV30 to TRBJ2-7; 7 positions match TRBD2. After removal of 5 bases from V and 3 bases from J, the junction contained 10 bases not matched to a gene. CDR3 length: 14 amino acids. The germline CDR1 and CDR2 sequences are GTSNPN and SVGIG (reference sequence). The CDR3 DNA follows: TGTGCCTGGGCGGGACTACGTTACAACTACGAGCAGTACTTC. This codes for CAWAGLRYNYEQYF.

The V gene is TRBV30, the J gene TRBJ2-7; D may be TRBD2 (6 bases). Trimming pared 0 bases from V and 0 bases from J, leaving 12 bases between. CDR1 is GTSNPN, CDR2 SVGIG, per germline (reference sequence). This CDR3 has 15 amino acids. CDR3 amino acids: CAWSVRPGSSYEQYF. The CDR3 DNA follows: TGTGCCTGGAGTGTAAGACCCGGGAGCTCCTACGAGCAGTACTTC.

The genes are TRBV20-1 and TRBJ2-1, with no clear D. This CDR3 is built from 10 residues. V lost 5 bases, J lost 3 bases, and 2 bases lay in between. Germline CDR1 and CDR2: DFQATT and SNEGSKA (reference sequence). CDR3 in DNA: TGCAGTGCTGACTACAATGAGCAGTTCTTC. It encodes CSADYNEQFF.

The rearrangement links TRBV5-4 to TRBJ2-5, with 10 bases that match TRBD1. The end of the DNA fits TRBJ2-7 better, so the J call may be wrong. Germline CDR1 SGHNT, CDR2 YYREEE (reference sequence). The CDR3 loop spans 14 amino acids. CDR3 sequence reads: CASSLIGTGVEQYF. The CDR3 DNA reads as TGTGCCAGCAGCTTGATTGGGACAGGGGTCGAGCAGTACTTC.

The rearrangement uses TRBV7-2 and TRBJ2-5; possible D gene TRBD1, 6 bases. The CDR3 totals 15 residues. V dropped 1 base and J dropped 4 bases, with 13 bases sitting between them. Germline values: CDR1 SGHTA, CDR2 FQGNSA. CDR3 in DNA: TGTGCCAGCAGCTTAGGGGGGCGACAGTTAGAGACCCAGTACTTC. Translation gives CASSLGGRQLETQYF.

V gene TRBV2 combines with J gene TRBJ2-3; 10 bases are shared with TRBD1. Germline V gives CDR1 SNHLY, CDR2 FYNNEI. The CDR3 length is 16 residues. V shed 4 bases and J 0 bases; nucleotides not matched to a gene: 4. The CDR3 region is CASSGGQGSSTDTQYF. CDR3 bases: TGTGCCAGCAGTGGGGGACAGGGGTCTAGCACAGATACGCAGTATTTT.

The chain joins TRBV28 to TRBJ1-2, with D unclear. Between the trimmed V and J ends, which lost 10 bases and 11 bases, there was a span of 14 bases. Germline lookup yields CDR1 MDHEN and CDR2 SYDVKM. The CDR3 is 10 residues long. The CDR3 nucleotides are TGTGCCACCTACTTTATTTCGTACACCTTC. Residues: CATYFISYTF.

CDR3 region: CASTSGLRSGTDTQYF. CDR3 bases: TGTGCCAGCACCTCCGGTCTGCGTTCGGGCACAGATACGCAGTATTTT. V and J are TRBV28 and TRBJ2-3; D is unresolved. Germline CDR1 is MDHEN and CDR2 is SYDVKM. The CDR3 runs 16 residues. The V and J ends lost 7 bases and 1 base respectively, with 18 bases between them.

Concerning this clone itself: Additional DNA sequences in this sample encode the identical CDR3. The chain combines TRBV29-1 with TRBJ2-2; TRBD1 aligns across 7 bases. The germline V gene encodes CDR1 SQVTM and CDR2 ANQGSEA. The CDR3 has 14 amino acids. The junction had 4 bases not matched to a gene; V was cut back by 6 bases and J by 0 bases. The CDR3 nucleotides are TGCAGCGTGAAGGGGACAGCGAACACCGGGGAGCTGTTTTTT. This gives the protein CSVKGTANTGELFF.

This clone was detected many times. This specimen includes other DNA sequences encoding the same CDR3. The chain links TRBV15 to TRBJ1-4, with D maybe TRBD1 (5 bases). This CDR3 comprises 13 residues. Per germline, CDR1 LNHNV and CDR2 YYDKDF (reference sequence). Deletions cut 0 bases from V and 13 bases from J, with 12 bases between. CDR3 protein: CATSRDLRERLFF. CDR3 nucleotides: TGTGCCACCAGCAGAGATCTCAGGGAGCGACTGTTTTTT.

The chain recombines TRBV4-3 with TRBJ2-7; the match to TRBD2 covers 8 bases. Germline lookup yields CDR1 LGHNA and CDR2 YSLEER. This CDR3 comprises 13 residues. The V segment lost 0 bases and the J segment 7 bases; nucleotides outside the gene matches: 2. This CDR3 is CASSQDTGGEQYF. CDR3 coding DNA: TGCGCCAGCAGCCAAGATACGGGAGGGGAGCAGTACTTC.

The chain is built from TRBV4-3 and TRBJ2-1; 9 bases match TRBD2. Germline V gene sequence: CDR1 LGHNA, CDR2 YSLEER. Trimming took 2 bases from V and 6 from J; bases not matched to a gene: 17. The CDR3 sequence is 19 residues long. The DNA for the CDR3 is TGCGCCAGCAGCCAATTTAGCGGGAGCGGCGGAGGTTCGGCCAATGAGCAGTTCTTC. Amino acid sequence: CASSQFSGSGGGSANEQFF.

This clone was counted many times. The CDR3 nucleotides read TGTGCCAGCAGCGCGCGCGGGGATGAAAAACTGTTTTTT. Translating gives CASSARGDEKLFF. The chain has TRBV7-9 and TRBJ1-4; D not certain. This CDR3 spans 13 amino acids. Deletions cut 5 bases from V and 6 bases from J, with 10 bases between. The germline V gene has CDR1 SEHNR and CDR2 FQNEAQ (reference sequence). Complete variable domain (other parts from reference TRBV7-9 and TRBJ1-4): DTGVSQNPRHKITKRGQNVTFRCDPISEHNRLYWYRQTLGQGPEFLTYFQNEAQLEKSRLLSDRFSAERPKGSFSTLEIQRTEQGDSAMYLCASSARGDEKLFFGSGTQLSVL.

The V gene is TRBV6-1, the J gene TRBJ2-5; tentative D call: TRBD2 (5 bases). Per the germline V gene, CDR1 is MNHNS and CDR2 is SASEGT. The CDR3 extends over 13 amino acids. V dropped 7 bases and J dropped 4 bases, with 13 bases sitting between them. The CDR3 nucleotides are TGTGCCAGCACTCTGAGAGAGGGAGAGACCCAGTACTTC. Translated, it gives CASTLREGETQYF.